The 10 T cell receptor beta chains presented below share a single source sample, sequenced in a study of blood T cell repertoires in COVID-19. TCRdb keeps only in-frame clones here, not all; method: immunoSEQ multiplex PCR. The data hold 120,000 to 150,000 clones, with roughly 87% observed a single time. Sequencing was performed on peripheral blood. The receptor source for this set is a human donor in a cohort sampled during active COVID-19.

The V call is TRBV7-9, the J call TRBJ1-5; D not resolved. The CDR3 extends over 18 amino acids. The germline gives CDR1 SEHNR, CDR2 FQNEAQ (reference sequence). The ends were cut back, 3 bases at V and 2 bases at J, with 20 bases in the middle. The CDR3 DNA sequence: TGTGCCAGCAGCTTGTGGAGGGCGGACGGCCGGCGCAATCAGCCCCAGCATTTT. Its protein is CASSLWRADGRRNQPQHF. Looking up the rest from reference TRBV7-9 and TRBJ1-5 gives the full variable domain: DTGVSQNPRHKITKRGQNVTFRCDPISEHNRLYWYRQTLGQGPEFLTYFQNEAQLEKSRLLSDRFSAERPKGSFSTLEIQRTEQGDSAMYLCASSLWRADGRRNQPQHFGDGTRLSIL.

The J gene is TRBJ2-5, the V gene TRBV19, with a weak D call TRBD1 (5 bases). This CDR3 has 13 amino acids. V dropped 3 bases and J dropped 3 bases, with 8 bases sitting between them. CDR1 and CDR2 from the germline V gene are LNHDA and SQIVND (reference sequence). The CDR3 protein is CASSINRKETQYF. The CDR3 DNA is TGTGCCAGTAGTATTAACAGGAAAGAGACCCAGTACTTC.

The V and J genes are TRBV5-5 and TRBJ2-1; a weak D match, TRBD2 (7 bases). Germline CDR1 reads SGHKS; CDR2 reads YYEKEE (reference sequence). The CDR3 spans 15 residues. Trimming removed 4 bases from V and 7 bases from J, with 18 bases in between. The CDR3 DNA reads TGTGCCAGCAGCCGGGTTGGGGGGGCCGGAAATGAGCAGTTCTTC. This encodes CASSRVGGAGNEQFF.

V gene TRBV4-2 combines with J gene TRBJ1-5, with TRBD1 matching over 9 bases. After removal of 0 bases from V and 9 bases from J, the junction contained 15 bases not matched to a gene. The CDR3 is 18 residues long. Germline CDR1 is LGHNA and CDR2 is YNFKEQ. The CDR3 sequence: CASSQDRGGGQGFRPQHF. CDR3 bases: TGTGCCAGCAGCCAAGATCGGGGAGGGGGACAGGGTTTTCGGCCCCAGCATTTT.

This clone was recorded only once. This sequence joins TRBV6-2 or TRBV6-3 and TRBJ1-2; 9 nucleotides agree with TRBD1. With V trimmed by 5 bases and J by 10 bases, 5 bases remained unmatched. Germline values: CDR1 MNHEY, CDR2 SVGEGT. This CDR3 comprises 12 residues. The CDR3 sequence is CASSHRGPDYTF. The CDR3 DNA reads as TGTGCCAGCAGTCACAGGGGGCCGGACTACACCTTC.

Notes on this clone: This sample also contains other DNA sequences that code for the same CDR3. J is TRBJ2-3 and V is TRBV9, with D maybe TRBD2 (5 bases). The CDR3 spans 15 residues. CDR1 SGDLS and CDR2 YYNGEE come from the germline V gene. With 2 bases removed from V and 0 bases from J, the gap between germline ends came to 10 bases. DNA of the CDR3: TGTGCCAGCAGCGTCGGTCTAGCTAGCACAGATACGCAGTATTTT. It encodes CASSVGLASTDTQYF.

This clone was detected once. This chain uses TRBV7-2 with TRBJ2-7; 8 bases match TRBD1. After removal of 1 base from V and 3 bases from J, the junction contained 5 bases not matched to a gene. There are 15 residues in the CDR3. Germline CDR1 and CDR2: SGHTA and FQGNSA. The CDR3 DNA sequence: TGTGCCAGCAGCTTAGAACAGGGGGTCTACTACGAGCAGTACTTC. Translation gives CASSLEQGVYYEQYF.

This clone showed up just a few times. The chain couples TRBV15 to TRBJ1-4, with D tentatively TRBD1 (6 bases). The germline CDR1 and CDR2 sequences are LNHNV and YYDKDF (reference sequence). Trimming shortened V by 6 bases and J by 3 bases, and 20 bases separated the two germline ends. The CDR3 is 17 amino acids. This CDR3 is CATRDSTGAAANEKLFF. The CDR3 DNA reads TGTGCCACCAGGGACAGCACCGGGGCCGCGGCTAATGAAAAACTGTTTTTT.

The chain links TRBV6-6 to TRBJ1-5, with TRBD1 matching 7 bases. Germline V gene lookup returns CDR1 MNHNY and CDR2 SVGAGI (reference sequence). The CDR3 contains 14 residues. V lost 2 bases and J lost 4; bases outside the gene matches: 2. The CDR3 reads CASSYQGVNQPQHF. The CDR3 DNA follows: TGTGCCAGCAGTTACCAGGGGGTTAATCAGCCCCAGCATTTT.

The chain links TRBV5-1 to TRBJ2-5; 7 bases agree with TRBD2. V lost 4 bases to trimming and J lost 2 bases; unmatched junction nucleotides: 11. The germline V gene encodes CDR1 SGHRS and CDR2 YFSETQ. The CDR3 covers 16 residues. The CDR3 coding sequence is TGCGCCAGCAGCCCGGGCGGGGGTCGGTCTCAAGAGACCCAGTACTTC. Translating it yields CASSPGGGRSQETQYF.